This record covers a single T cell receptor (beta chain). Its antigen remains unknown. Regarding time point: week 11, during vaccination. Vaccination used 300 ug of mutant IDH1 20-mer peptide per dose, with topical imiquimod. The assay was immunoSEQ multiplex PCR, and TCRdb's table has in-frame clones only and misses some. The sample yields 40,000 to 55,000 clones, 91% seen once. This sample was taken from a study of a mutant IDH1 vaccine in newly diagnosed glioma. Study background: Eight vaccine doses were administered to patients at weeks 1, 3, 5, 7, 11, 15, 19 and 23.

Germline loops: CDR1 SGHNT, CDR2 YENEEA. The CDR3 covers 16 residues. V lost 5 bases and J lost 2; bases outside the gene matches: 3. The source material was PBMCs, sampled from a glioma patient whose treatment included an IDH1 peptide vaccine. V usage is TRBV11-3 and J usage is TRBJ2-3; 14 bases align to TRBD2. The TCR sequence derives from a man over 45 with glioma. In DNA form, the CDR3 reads TGTGCCAGCAGCCGGACTAGCGGGGGGTTCACAGATACGCAGTATTTT. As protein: CASSRTSGGFTDTQYF.